One sample yielded the 31 T cell receptor beta chains listed below, sequenced in a study of cytomegalovirus exposure and HLA in healthy donors. PCR primers comprised 60 Vbeta and 13 Jbeta primers. Produced via immunoSEQ multiplex PCR; TCRdb's table is partial and in-frame only. The sample has roughly 150,000 clones, approximately 80% seen once; the top ten hold nearly 8.5%. Sequenced material: PBMCs. These receptors all come from a male donor in good health and CMV-seropositive.

This clone showed up just a few times. This CDR3 is also generated by other DNA sequences in the sample. The chain carries TRBV7-6 and TRBJ2-7; 8 bases are shared with TRBD1. Per germline, CDR1 SGHVS and CDR2 FNYEAQ. The V and J ends lost 1 base and 7 bases, in that order; junction bases with no gene match: 9. The CDR3 spans 15 residues. CDR3 sequence reads: CASSLGSRGRREQYF. Here the CDR3 DNA reads TGTGCCAGCAGCTTAGGGAGCAGGGGGCGTCGAGAGCAGTACTTC.

The chain couples TRBV7-2 to TRBJ2-2; unclear D gene. Germline V gene sequence: CDR1 SGHTA, CDR2 FQGNSA. Trimming left V 5 bases short and J 4 bases short, with 8 bases between. The CDR3 is made up of 13 amino acids. The DNA for the CDR3 is TGTGCCAGCAGCAGAGGCGGCACCGGGGAGCTGTTTTTT. Amino acid sequence: CASSRGGTGELFF. The variable domain in full, with the rest retrieved from reference TRBV7-2 and TRBJ2-2, is GAGVSQSPSNKVTEKGKDVELRCDPISGHTALYWYRQSLGQGLEFLIYFQGNSAPDKSGLPSDRFSAERTGGSVSTLTIQRTQQEDSAVYLCASSRGGTGELFFGEGSRLTVL.

The chain has TRBV5-4 and TRBJ2-2; the match to TRBD2 covers 8 bases. The ends lost 4 bases at V and 0 bases at J; junction bases unmatched: 5. Germline-derived CDR1 and CDR2 are SGHNT and YYREEE (reference sequence). The CDR3 is made up of 16 amino acids. This chain's CDR3 is CASSSYSGANTGELFF. CDR3 sequence (DNA): TGTGCCAGCAGCAGTTATAGCGGGGCGAACACCGGGGAGCTGTTTTTT. Using reference TRBV5-4 and TRBJ2-2 for the parts outside the CDR3, the full variable domain is ETGVTQSPTHLIKTRGQQVTLRCSSQSGHNTVSWYQQALGQGPQFIFQYYREEENGRGNFPPRFSGLQFPNYSSELNVNALELDDSALYLCASSSYSGANTGELFFGEGSRLTVL.

This clone was seen a handful of times. The V call is TRBV11-2, the J call TRBJ2-3; TRBD1 might be the D (5 bases). V lost 5 bases and J lost 9, with 18 bases in between. This CDR3 is built from 14 residues. Germline V gene data show CDR1 as SGHAT and CDR2 as FQNNGV. DNA for the CDR3: TGTGCCAGCAGCCCCAGGGAAGGGCAGGGCACGCAGTATTTT. Encoded protein: CASSPREGQGTQYF.

The J gene is TRBJ2-5, the V gene TRBV27; TRBD1 matches at 8 bases. The J call may be mistaken, given a closer DNA end match to TRBJ2-7. The germline CDR1 and CDR2 sequences are MNHEY and SMNVEV (reference sequence). This CDR3 comprises 14 residues. CDR3 protein: CASSTSGQGYEQYF. Written as DNA, the CDR3 is TGTGCCAGCAGTACCTCCGGACAGGGCTACGAGCAGTACTTC.

The chain has TRBV14 and TRBJ2-3; 8 bases fit TRBD2. This CDR3 is built from 17 residues. J gave up 1 base and V 2 bases, and 8 bases lay outside the gene matches. The germline CDR1 and CDR2 sequences are SGHDN and FVKESK. DNA of the CDR3: TGTGCCAGCAGCCAACCTCTGGGCGGGGGGCGCACAGATACGCAGTATTTT. This encodes CASSQPLGGGRTDTQYF.

The gene calls are TRBV7-2 and TRBJ2-2, with D perhaps matching TRBD2 (6 bases). Trimming took off 2 bases at V and 3 bases at J, with 10 bases between the two ends. Germline assignment: CDR1 SGHTA and CDR2 FQGNSA. CDR3 length equals 15 residues. CDR3 in DNA: TGTGCCAGCAGCTTACGGGGGAGCTACACCGGGGAGCTGTTTTTT. As protein: CASSLRGSYTGELFF. Full variable domain (missing parts from reference TRBV7-2 and TRBJ2-2): GAGVSQSPSNKVTEKGKDVELRCDPISGHTALYWYRQSLGQGLEFLIYFQGNSAPDKSGLPSDRFSAERTGGSVSTLTIQRTQQEDSAVYLCASSLRGSYTGELFFGEGSRLTVL.

A word on this clone: One end of the junction varies from germline; a read error may be responsible. This rearrangement joins TRBV7-9 to TRBJ2-7; possibly TRBD1 for D (5 bases). The CDR3 sequence is 16 residues long. The V gene's germline CDR1 is SEHNR and CDR2 FQNEAQ (reference sequence). The CDR3 coding sequence is TGTTCCAGCAGCCCATCCTGGGGCCTGGGCTCCTACGAGCAGTACTTC. It is translated as CSSSPSWGLGSYEQYF.

In DNA, the CDR3 is TGCGCCAGCAGCCAAAGCAATCAGGGCCAGGATGGCTACACCTTC. Its protein product is CASSQSNQGQDGYTF. This chain links TRBV4-3 with TRBJ1-2, with D maybe TRBD1 (5 bases). Germline V gene data show CDR1 as LGHNA and CDR2 as YSLEER. The germline V and J ends were trimmed by 2 bases and 6 bases, with 16 bases remaining between them. This CDR3 has 15 amino acids.

The V gene is TRBV5-1, the J gene TRBJ1-4; 9 bases match TRBD1. The CDR3 runs to 14 residues. After removal of 4 bases from V and 5 bases from J, the junction contained 3 bases not matched to a gene. From germline, CDR1 is SGHRS and CDR2 YFSETQ. Here the CDR3 DNA reads TGCGCCAGCAGCCCCGGGACAGGGAATGAAAAACTGTTTTTT. Protein sequence: CASSPGTGNEKLFF.

V usage is TRBV5-4 and J usage is TRBJ1-5, with D maybe TRBD1 (5 bases). Trimming left V 4 bases short and J 8 bases short, with 16 bases between. This CDR3 is built from 14 residues. Germline CDR1 SGHNT, CDR2 YYREEE (reference sequence). CDR3 protein: CASSTVGVEEPQHF. In DNA form, the CDR3 reads TGTGCCAGCAGCACCGTAGGGGTTGAGGAGCCCCAGCATTTT.

The chain combines TRBV5-4 with TRBJ1-2; perhaps TRBD1 as D (6 bases). The CDR3 sequence is 18 residues long. V lost 6 bases and J lost 2, with 26 bases in between. From germline, CDR1 is SGHNT and CDR2 YYREEE (reference sequence). Here the CDR3 reads CASMKLTGLAEANYGYTF. The CDR3 DNA sequence: TGTGCCAGCATGAAATTGACAGGACTAGCAGAGGCGAACTATGGCTACACCTTC.

V and J are TRBV11-3 and TRBJ2-1, with D possibly TRBD2 on 5 matching bases. Germline V gene lookup returns CDR1 SGHNT and CDR2 YENEEA. The CDR3 consists of 15 residues. The V and J ends lost 3 bases and 8 bases respectively, with 17 bases between them. This CDR3 reads CASSFRGERTYEQFF. The CDR3 region has the DNA TGTGCCAGCAGCTTCCGGGGAGAGAGGACGTATGAGCAGTTCTTC.

The rearrangement links TRBV4-1 to TRBJ1-2; 8 positions match TRBD1. V trimming: 3 bases; J trimming: 7 bases; junction bases outside the gene matches: 10. The CDR3 is 15 amino acids. Germline V lookup: CDR1 MGHRA, CDR2 YSYEKL. This CDR3 reads CASSQASTGGSGYTF. For the CDR3, the DNA is TGCGCCAGCAGCCAGGCGAGTACAGGGGGTAGTGGCTACACCTTC.

This clone was observed a single time. Here the CDR3 DNA reads TGTGCCTGGAGTTCCCAGGGGAACACTGAAGCTTTCTTT. Translation gives CAWSSQGNTEAFF. J is TRBJ1-1 and V is TRBV30, with a weak D call TRBD1 (5 bases). Trimming cost V 2 bases and J 1 base, with 8 bases left between them. CDR1 and CDR2 (germline): GTSNPN, SVGIG (reference sequence). The CDR3 totals 13 residues.

The chain carries TRBV4-1 and TRBJ1-4, with a possible D match to TRBD1 (6 bases). V lost 3 bases and J lost 4, with 12 bases in between. Germline V gene lookup returns CDR1 MGHRA and CDR2 YSYEKL. CDR3 length: 15 residues. CDR3 nucleotides: TGCGCCAGCAGCCAGGAAACAGGGTATAATGAAAAACTGTTTTTT. The encoded protein is CASSQETGYNEKLFF.

The chain is built from TRBV28 and TRBJ1-4; D is undetermined. V was pared by 7 bases and J by 0 bases, with 6 bases between. The germline V gene has CDR1 MDHEN and CDR2 SYDVKM. The CDR3 spans 13 residues. DNA for the CDR3: TGTGCCAGCAATGGAGCAACTAATGAAAAACTGTTTTTT. It yields the protein CASNGATNEKLFF.

V gene TRBV28 combines with J gene TRBJ1-3; 9 bases are shared with TRBD1. V lost 8 bases and J lost 0; bases outside the gene matches: 2. The CDR3 totals 14 residues. Germline lookup yields CDR1 MDHEN and CDR2 SYDVKM. In nucleotides, the CDR3 is TGTGCCAGCCAGACAGGGGGCTCTGGAAACACCATATATTTT. Its protein is CASQTGGSGNTIYF.

The chain is built from TRBV9 and TRBJ2-5; 10 nucleotides match TRBD1. The germline CDR1 and CDR2 sequences are SGDLS and YYNGEE. V lost 4 bases, J lost 7 bases, and 10 bases stayed unmatched. This CDR3 comprises 15 residues. The chain's CDR3 is CASSTGTGEKMTQYF. Here the CDR3 DNA reads TGTGCCAGCAGCACTGGGACAGGGGAAAAGATGACCCAGTACTTC.

This chain uses TRBV7-8 with TRBJ2-7; D might be TRBD2 (5 bases). Per germline, CDR1 SGHVS and CDR2 FQNEAQ. The CDR3 loop spans 14 amino acids. V lost 5 bases to trimming and J lost 4 bases, with 15 bases between them. DNA for the CDR3: TGTGCCAGCAGCCCGAGAAACACGGGGTACGAGCAGTACTTC. Translation gives CASSPRNTGYEQYF.

The chain couples TRBV19 to TRBJ1-5; no reliable D call. CDR3 length: 14 amino acids. CDR1 LNHDA and CDR2 SQIVND come from the germline V gene (reference sequence). The V and J ends lost 8 bases and 0 bases respectively, with 11 bases between them. Here the CDR3 reads CASQDQTSNQPQHF. The CDR3 DNA reads TGTGCCAGTCAGGATCAAACTAGCAATCAGCCCCAGCATTTT. The whole variable domain, filled in from reference TRBV19 and TRBJ1-5, reads DGGITQSPKYLFRKEGQNVTLSCEQNLNHDAMYWYRQDPGQGLRLIYYSQIVNDFQKGDIAEGYSVSREKKESFPLTVTSAQKNPTAFYLCASQDQTSNQPQHFGDGTRLSIL.

This chain connects TRBV6-1 to TRBJ1-4; D is ambiguous. Trimming stripped 8 bases from V and 3 bases from J, with 16 bases between. The CDR3 runs 15 residues. Germline CDR1 MNHNS, CDR2 SASEGT. CDR3 sequence reads: CASGGGSVANEKLFF. In DNA, the CDR3 is TGTGCCAGCGGTGGCGGGAGCGTAGCTAATGAAAAACTGTTTTTT.

The chain uses TRBV27 and TRBJ2-3; TRBD2 matches at 7 bases. Germline assignment: CDR1 MNHEY and CDR2 SMNVEV (reference sequence). The CDR3 contains 16 residues. The V segment lost 7 bases and the J segment 3 bases; nucleotides outside the gene matches: 13. The CDR3 here is CASNLEAGRGTDTQYF. The CDR3 DNA is TGTGCCAGCAATCTCGAAGCGGGACGAGGGACAGATACGCAGTATTTT.

The V and J genes are TRBV29-1 and TRBJ2-1, with TRBD1 matching 8 bases. V shed 4 bases, J shed 6 bases, and the junction held 5 bases outside the gene matches. The V gene's germline CDR1 is SQVTM and CDR2 ANQGSEA. The CDR3 has 13 residues. CDR3 sequence: CSVVTTGGNEQFF. DNA for the CDR3: TGCAGCGTTGTTACTACAGGGGGCAATGAGCAGTTCTTC.

This clone showed up just once. The chain recombines TRBV7-9 with TRBJ2-3; 9 nucleotides agree with TRBD2. With V trimmed by 0 bases and J by 1 base, 8 bases remained unmatched. Germline V gene lookup returns CDR1 SEHNR and CDR2 FQNEAQ (reference sequence). The CDR3 is 18 residues long. The chain's CDR3 is CASSLAGGLAFGTDTQYF. CDR3 nucleotide sequence: TGTGCCAGCAGCTTAGCGGGGGGACTAGCTTTCGGCACAGATACGCAGTATTTT.

This clone occurred a few times. The rearrangement joins TRBV10-3 to TRBJ2-5; D not certain. Germline values: CDR1 ENHRY, CDR2 SYGVKD. The CDR3 runs 15 residues. Trimming shortened V by 5 bases and J by 0 bases, and 13 bases separated the two germline ends. CDR3 amino acids: CAISRGAEYQETQYF. The CDR3 bases are TGTGCCATCAGTCGCGGAGCCGAGTACCAAGAGACCCAGTACTTC.

Written as DNA, the CDR3 is TGTGCCAGCAGCTTAGCTCTACAGGGTTCGACCACTGAAGCTTTCTTT. It specifies CASSLALQGSTTEAFF. This chain connects TRBV7-2 to TRBJ1-1; tentatively, D is TRBD1 (6 bases). The CDR3 runs to 16 residues. V gave up 0 bases and J gave up 4 bases, with 15 bases separating them. The germline V gene encodes CDR1 SGHTA and CDR2 FQGNSA. Filled out from reference TRBV7-2 and TRBJ1-1, the complete variable domain reads GAGVSQSPSNKVTEKGKDVELRCDPISGHTALYWYRQSLGQGLEFLIYFQGNSAPDKSGLPSDRFSAERTGGSVSTLTIQRTQQEDSAVYLCASSLALQGSTTEAFFGQGTRLTVV.

This sequence joins TRBV5-1 and TRBJ2-5; 16 nucleotides align to TRBD2. Looked up from germline, CDR1 is SGHRS and CDR2 is YFSETQ. Trimming took 4 bases from V and 4 from J; bases not matched to a gene: 7. CDR3 length equals 17 residues. CDR3 residues: CASSPWGLAGGRETQYF. In DNA form, the CDR3 reads TGCGCCAGCAGCCCTTGGGGACTAGCGGGGGGGCGAGAGACCCAGTACTTC.

This clone has only one observation. The chain joins TRBV5-1 to TRBJ2-7, with 8 bases that match TRBD1. In germline, CDR1 is SGHRS, CDR2 YFSETQ. There are 16 residues in the CDR3. V lost 5 bases and J lost 2; bases outside the gene matches: 12. CDR3 loop: CASSRSGGQATYEQYF. The CDR3 DNA sequence: TGCGCCAGCAGTCGATCAGGGGGACAGGCAACCTACGAGCAGTACTTC.

The CDR3 loop reads CASSPGQGHTEAFF. CDR3 bases: TGTGCCAGCAGCCCGGGACAGGGTCACACTGAAGCTTTCTTT. The V call is TRBV11-3, the J call TRBJ1-1, with 9 bases matching TRBD1. The germline V gene encodes CDR1 SGHNT and CDR2 YENEEA. V lost 5 bases and J lost 3; bases outside the gene matches: 4. The CDR3 consists of 14 residues.

V is TRBV5-5 and J is TRBJ1-4; tentative D call: TRBD1 (5 bases). Between the trimmed V and J ends, which lost 4 bases and 1 base, there was a span of 14 bases. The CDR3 totals 16 residues. CDR1 SGHKS and CDR2 YYEKEE come from the germline V gene (reference sequence). The CDR3 DNA sequence: TGTGCCAGCAGCCTGCGAATGACAGTAACTAATGAAAAACTGTTTTTT. This translates into CASSLRMTVTNEKLFF. Together with reference TRBV5-5 and TRBJ1-4, the CDR3 gives the full variable domain: DAGVTQSPTHLIKTRGQQVTLRCSPISGHKSVSWYQQVLGQGPQFIFQYYEKEERGRGNFPDRFSARQFPNYSSELNVNALLLGDSALYLCASSLRMTVTNEKLFFGSGTQLSVL.